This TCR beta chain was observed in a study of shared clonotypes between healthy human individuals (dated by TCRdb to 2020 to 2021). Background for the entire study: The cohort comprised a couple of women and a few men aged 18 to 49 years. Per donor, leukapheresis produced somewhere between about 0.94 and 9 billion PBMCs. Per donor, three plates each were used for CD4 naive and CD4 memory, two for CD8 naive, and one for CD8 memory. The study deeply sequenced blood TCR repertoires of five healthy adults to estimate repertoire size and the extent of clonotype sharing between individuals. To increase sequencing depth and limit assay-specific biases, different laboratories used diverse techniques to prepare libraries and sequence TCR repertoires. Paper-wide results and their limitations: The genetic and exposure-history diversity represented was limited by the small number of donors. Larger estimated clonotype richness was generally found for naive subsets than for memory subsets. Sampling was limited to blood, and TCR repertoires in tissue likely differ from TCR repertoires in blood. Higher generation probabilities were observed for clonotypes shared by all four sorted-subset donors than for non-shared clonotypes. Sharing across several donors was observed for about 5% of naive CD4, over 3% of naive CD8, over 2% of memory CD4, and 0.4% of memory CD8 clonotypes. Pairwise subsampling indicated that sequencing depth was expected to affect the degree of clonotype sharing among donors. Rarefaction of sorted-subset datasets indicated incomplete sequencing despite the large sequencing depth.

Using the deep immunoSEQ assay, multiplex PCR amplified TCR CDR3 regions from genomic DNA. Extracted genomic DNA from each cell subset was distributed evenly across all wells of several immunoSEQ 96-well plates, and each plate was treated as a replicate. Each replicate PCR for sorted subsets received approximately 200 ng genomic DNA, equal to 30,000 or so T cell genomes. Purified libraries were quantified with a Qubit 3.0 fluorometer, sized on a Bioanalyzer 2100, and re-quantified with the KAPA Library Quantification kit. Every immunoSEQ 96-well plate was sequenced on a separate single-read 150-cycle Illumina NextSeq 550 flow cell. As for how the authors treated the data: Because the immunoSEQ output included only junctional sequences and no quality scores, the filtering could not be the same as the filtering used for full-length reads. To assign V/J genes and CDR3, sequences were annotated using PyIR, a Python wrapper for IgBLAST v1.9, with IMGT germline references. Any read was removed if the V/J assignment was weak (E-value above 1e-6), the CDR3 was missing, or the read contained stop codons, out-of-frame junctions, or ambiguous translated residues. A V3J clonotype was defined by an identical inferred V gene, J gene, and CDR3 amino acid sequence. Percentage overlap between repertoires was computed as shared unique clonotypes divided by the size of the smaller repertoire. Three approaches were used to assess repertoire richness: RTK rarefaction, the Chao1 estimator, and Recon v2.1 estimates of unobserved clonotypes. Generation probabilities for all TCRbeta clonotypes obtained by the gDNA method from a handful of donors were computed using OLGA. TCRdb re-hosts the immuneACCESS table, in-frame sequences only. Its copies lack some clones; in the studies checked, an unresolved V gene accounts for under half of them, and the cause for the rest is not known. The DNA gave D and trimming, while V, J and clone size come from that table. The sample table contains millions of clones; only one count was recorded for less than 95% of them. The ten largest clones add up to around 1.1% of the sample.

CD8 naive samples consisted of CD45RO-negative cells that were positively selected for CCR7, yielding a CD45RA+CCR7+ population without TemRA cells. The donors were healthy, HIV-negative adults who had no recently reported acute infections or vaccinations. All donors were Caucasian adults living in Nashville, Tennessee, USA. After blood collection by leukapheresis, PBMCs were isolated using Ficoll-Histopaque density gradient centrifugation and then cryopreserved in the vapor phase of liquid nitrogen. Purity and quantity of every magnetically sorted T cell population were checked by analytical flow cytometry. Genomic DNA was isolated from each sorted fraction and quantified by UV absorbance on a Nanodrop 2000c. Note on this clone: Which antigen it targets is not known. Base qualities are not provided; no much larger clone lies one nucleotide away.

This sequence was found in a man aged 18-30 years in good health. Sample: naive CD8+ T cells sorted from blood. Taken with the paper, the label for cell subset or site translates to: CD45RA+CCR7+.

The CDR3 protein sequence reads: CASSLEFRGGYEQYF. The DNA reads as follows: TGTGCCAGCAGCTTAGAGTTCCGGGGAGGCTACGAGCAGTACTTC. The rearrangement joined TRBV7-2 to TRBJ2-7; 6 matching bases give a weak D call of TRBD2. At the junction V is shortened by 1 base and J by 3 bases, with 13 bases in between. The germline V gene sets CDR1 to SGHTA and CDR2 to FQGNSA. The CDR3 sequence holds 15 residues, the cysteine and phenylalanine included. Only CDR3 DNA is held: 45 bases, read in frame from base 1.